This T cell receptor (beta chain) was identified during a study of cytomegalovirus exposure and HLA in healthy donors. About the research overall: The platform used for the approximately 130 validation repertoires matched that of the approximately 620 first-cohort repertoires, a later analysis reported. Findings and caveats of the study: A classifier reportedly called cytomegalovirus status with high sensitivity and specificity. There were about 160 TCR beta chains listed as cytomegalovirus-associated.

Profiling relied on immunoSEQ multiplex PCR, and the TCRdb table lists in-frame clones only, not all of them. This sample has about 55,000 clones; around 90% occur once, and the top ten carry roughly 3%. CDR1 is ENHRY and CDR2 is SYGVKD in the germline V gene. This CDR3 contains 16 residues. Losses at the gene ends were 4 bases for V and 5 bases for J; bases not matched to a gene: 4. On this clone itself: The antigen is unknown.

This receptor was identified in a man younger than 35 in good health and CMV-seronegative. The sample consisted of PBMCs. V is TRBV10-3 and J is TRBJ2-2; 13 bases line up with TRBD2. CDR3 nucleotide sequence: TGTGCCATCAGTGGAGGGACTAGCGGGAAGACCGGGGAGCTGTTTTTT. Amino acid sequence: CAISGGTSGKTGELFF.